Listed below are T cell receptor beta chains from one sample, sequenced in a study of blood T cell repertoires in COVID-19. The table came from immunoSEQ multiplex PCR; TCRdb's copy has only in-frame clones and leaves some out. This table holds 250,000 or so clones, approximately 84% found once. Material: PBMCs or T cells enriched from blood (not recorded which). The source is a woman aged 50 to 60 who had been exposed to COVID-19. The CDR3 runs from the conserved cysteine through the conserved F or W. The D gene is left open where the match is weak. For some rows the clone size is stated as once, few or many, or as a class when expanded; others skip it.

CDR3nt	CDR3aa	abundance	d_gene	v_gene	j_gene
TGTGCCAGCTCACCAAACAGGGGACCGGATGAAAAACTGTTTTTT	CASSPNRGPDEKLFF	NA	TRBD1	TRBV18	TRBJ1-4
TGCAGCGTTGTGGTTCTTAGCATGAACACTGAAGCTTTCTTT	CSVVVLSMNTEAFF	once	NA	TRBV29-1	TRBJ1-1
TGTGCCAGCAGCTTAAGCCGGCCCCCGGGCGAGCAGTACTTC	CASSLSRPPGEQYF	NA	NA	TRBV7-3	TRBJ2-7
TGTGCCAGCAGATACAAACCGCGGGGGAACACTGAAGCTTTCTTT	CASRYKPRGNTEAFF	NA	NA	TRBV27	TRBJ1-1
TGCGCCAGCAGGCGGAGGGGAACCGGGGAGCTGTTTTTT	CASRRRGTGELFF	NA	NA	TRBV6-5	TRBJ2-2
TGTGCCAGCCTCTCCCCTCCGGGCACTGAAGCTTTCTTT	CASLSPPGTEAFF	NA	NA	TRBV28	TRBJ1-1
TGTGCCACCAGTGACGGGGGACAGGGGGCGTATAGGGAGCTGTTTTTT	CATSDGGQGAYRELFF	NA	TRBD1	TRBV24-1	TRBJ2-2
TGCGCCAGCAGCTTGCTGGGGCCAACGGGCCCGACTGAAGCTTTCTTT	CASSLLGPTGPTEAFF	NA	NA	TRBV5-1	TRBJ1-1
TGTGCCAGCAGCGATCCGGGACAGGGGCCCCCAGATACGCAGTATTTT	CASSDPGQGPPDTQYF	NA	TRBD1	TRBV11-2	TRBJ2-3
TGTGCCAGCAGCTTAGTGGGACTAGTCACAGATACGCAGTATTTT	CASSLVGLVTDTQYF	NA	TRBD2	TRBV11-2	TRBJ2-3
TGTGCCAGCAGCCAACAGGGGGCTCGGGAAAAACTGTTTTTT	CASSQQGAREKLFF	NA	TRBD1	TRBV27	TRBJ1-4
TGTGCCAGCAGTTTCCGGGACTCATCCTACGAGCAGTACTTC	CASSFRDSSYEQYF	NA	NA	TRBV9	TRBJ2-7
TGTGCCATCAGTGGAGCCGGGGGGAACTCACCCCTCCACTTT	CAISGAGGNSPLHF	NA	NA	TRBV10-3	TRBJ1-6
TGTGCCAGCTTGACAGGGGTGAACACTGAAGCTTTCTTT	CASLTGVNTEAFF	NA	TRBD1	TRBV28	TRBJ1-1
TGTGCCAGCATTGGGTTAGGGGAACTGTTTTTT	CASIGLGELFF	NA	NA	TRBV28	TRBJ1-4
TGTGCCAGCAGTTTAAGCTATGGACAATTTGAAGCTTTCTTT	CASSLSYGQFEAFF	NA	NA	TRBV28	TRBJ1-1
TGTGCCAGCAGCGTTCCTGACAGGGAAACTGAAGCTTTCTTT	CASSVPDRETEAFF	NA	TRBD1	TRBV5-4	TRBJ1-1
TGTGCCAGTAGTATAAACGTTCTAGCGGGGGGACGTCAGAACACCGGGGAGCTGTTTTTT	CASSINVLAGGRQNTGELFF	NA	TRBD2	TRBV19	TRBJ2-2
TGTGCCAGCAGTTTCTACGGGACAGGGAGTTTCAATAATTCACCCCTCCACTTT	CASSFYGTGSFNNSPLHF	NA	TRBD1	TRBV28	TRBJ1-6
TGTGCCAGTAAAATTAACAGGGCGCAATATGGCTACACCTTC	CASKINRAQYGYTF	NA	NA	TRBV19	TRBJ1-2
TGCGCCAGCAGCCCAAGCCCCATTGGAAACACCATATATTTT	CASSPSPIGNTIYF	NA	NA	TRBV4-3	TRBJ1-3
TGTGCCAGCAGTCTCGGGACAGCCAAAATGAACACTGAAGCTTTCTTT	CASSLGTAKMNTEAFF	NA	TRBD1	TRBV2	TRBJ1-1
TGCGCCAGCAGCCCGGACAGGAACTACGAGCAGTACTTC	CASSPDRNYEQYF	NA	TRBD1	TRBV5-1	TRBJ2-7
TGTGCCAGCAGTTATACCAGGGTAACCTCCTATAATTCACCCCTCCACTTT	CASSYTRVTSYNSPLHF	NA	NA	TRBV27	TRBJ1-6
TGTGCCAGTAGTTTTACCGGGACAGGCGTCTACGAGCAGTACTTC	CASSFTGTGVYEQYF	NA	TRBD1	TRBV19	TRBJ2-7
TGCGCCAGCAGTGTTATTCTCCGGGCAGATACGCAGTATTTT	CASSVILRADTQYF	NA	NA	TRBV10-2	TRBJ2-3
TGTGCCATCAGTGGGAGCGGGGGGACCTTTAATGAGCAGTTCTTC	CAISGSGGTFNEQFF	NA	TRBD2	TRBV10-3	TRBJ2-1
TGTGCCAGCAGCCCCAAAGGGACAGGGGTAACCGGGGAGCTGTTTTTT	CASSPKGTGVTGELFF	NA	TRBD1	TRBV7-9	TRBJ2-2
TGTGCCAGCAGCTTGGGGACAGGCTCGACTGAAGCTTTCTTT	CASSLGTGSTEAFF	NA	TRBD1	TRBV5-8	TRBJ1-1
TGCGCCAGCAGCTGGGGACTCCCTGGGGCCAACGTCCTGACTTTC	CASSWGLPGANVLTF	NA	NA	TRBV5-1	TRBJ2-6
TGTGCCAGCAGCGTACAGCCTAGCGGGGGGAGGGAGACCCAGTACTTC	CASSVQPSGGRETQYF	NA	TRBD2	TRBV9	TRBJ2-5
TGTGCCAGCCGACGGACTAGCGGGGGCCTAACCGGGGAGCTGTTTTTT	CASRRTSGGLTGELFF	NA	TRBD2	TRBV11-2	TRBJ2-2
TGCGCCAGCAGCCCACGACAGGGAAGGACAGCTTTCTTT	CASSPRQGRTAFF	once	TRBD1	TRBV5-1	TRBJ1-1
TGTGCCAGCAGTCTCTTCGGCGGCGGCGAAGCTTTCTTT	CASSLFGGGEAFF	NA	NA	TRBV2	TRBJ1-1
TGCGCCAGCAGCTTTTATCTAGAGAACACCGGGGAGCTGTTTTTT	CASSFYLENTGELFF	NA	NA	TRBV5-1	TRBJ2-2
TGTGCCAGCAGCCAAGATCAAGGTAGGGGAGAGACCCAGTACTTC	CASSQDQGRGETQYF	NA	NA	TRBV3-1/TRBV3-2	TRBJ2-5
TGCGCCAGCAGCCCCATAAGGGGGGGAGCGAACACCGGGGAGCTGTTTTTT	CASSPIRGGANTGELFF	NA	NA	TRBV10-2	TRBJ2-2
TGTGCCACCAGCAGCCCAAGGACAGGAAATGAAAAACTGTTTTTT	CATSSPRTGNEKLFF	NA	TRBD1	TRBV15	TRBJ1-4
TGTGCCAGCAGCCCGGACAGGGGCTCCATCTCCTATAATTCACCCCTCCACTTT	CASSPDRGSISYNSPLHF	NA	TRBD1	TRBV5-6	TRBJ1-6
TGTGCCAGCTCACCACCGGGACATACGAACACTGAAGCTTTCTTT	CASSPPGHTNTEAFF	NA	NA	TRBV18	TRBJ1-1
TGCGCCAGCAGTCGTAGTGCGCGGAGCTCCTACAATGAGCAGTTCTTC	CASSRSARSSYNEQFF	NA	NA	TRBV4-3	TRBJ2-1
TGTGCCAGCAGTTTATCCCCCTTTCGGACTAATGAAAAACTGTTTTTT	CASSLSPFRTNEKLFF	NA	NA	TRBV27	TRBJ1-4
TGTGCCAGCAGTTTAGCTCCCGGCAGGATCTACGAGCAGTACTTC	CASSLAPGRIYEQYF	NA	NA	TRBV28	TRBJ2-7
TGTGCCAGCAGCCCTCAGGGAAACACCGGGGAGCTGTTTTTT	CASSPQGNTGELFF	NA	NA	TRBV5-8	TRBJ2-2
TGTGCCAGCAGCACGACTAGCGGGCATCCCACCGGGGAGCTGTTTTTT	CASSTTSGHPTGELFF	NA	TRBD2	TRBV5-4	TRBJ2-2